Given below is one T cell receptor beta chain in context. CDR3 length: 16 residues. With 5 bases clipped from V and 4 bases from J, the junction kept 11 bases outside the gene matches. Germline lookup yields CDR1 SGHTA and CDR2 FQGNSA. The data stem from a study of T cell responses to AZD1222 COVID-19 vaccine. TCRdb's copy holds only in-frame clones and misses some; the assay was immunoSEQ multiplex PCR. The sample has approximately 140,000 clones, 75% to 95% seen once. Specimen: peripheral blood, collected 28 days after the second dose of the MenACWY control vaccine. The J gene is TRBJ1-2, the V gene TRBV7-2; TRBD1 matches 9 bases. The TCR comes from an adult who received the MenACWY meningococcal vaccine as a control. CDR3 nucleotide sequence: TGTGCCAGCAGCAAAACCCGGACAGGGGTGGGCTATGGCTACACCTTC. Amino acid sequence: CASSKTRTGVGYGYTF.